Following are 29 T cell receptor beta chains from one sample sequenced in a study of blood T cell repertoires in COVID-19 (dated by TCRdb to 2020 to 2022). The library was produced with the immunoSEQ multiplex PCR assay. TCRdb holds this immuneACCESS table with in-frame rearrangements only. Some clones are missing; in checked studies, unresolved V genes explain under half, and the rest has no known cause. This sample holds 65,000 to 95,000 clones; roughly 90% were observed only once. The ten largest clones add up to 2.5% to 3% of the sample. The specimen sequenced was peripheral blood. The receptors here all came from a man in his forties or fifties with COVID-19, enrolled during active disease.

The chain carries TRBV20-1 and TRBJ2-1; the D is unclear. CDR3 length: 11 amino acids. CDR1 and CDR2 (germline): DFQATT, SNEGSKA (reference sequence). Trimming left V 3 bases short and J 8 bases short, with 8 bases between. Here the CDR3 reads CSARLGDEQFF. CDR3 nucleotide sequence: TGCAGTGCTAGGCTAGGCGATGAGCAGTTCTTC.

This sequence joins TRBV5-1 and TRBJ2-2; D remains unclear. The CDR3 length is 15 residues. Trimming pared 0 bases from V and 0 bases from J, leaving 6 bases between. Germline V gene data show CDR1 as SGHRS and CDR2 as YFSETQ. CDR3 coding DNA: TGCGCCAGCAGCTTGGGGCGGACGAACACCGGGGAGCTGTTTTTT. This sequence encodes CASSLGRTNTGELFF.

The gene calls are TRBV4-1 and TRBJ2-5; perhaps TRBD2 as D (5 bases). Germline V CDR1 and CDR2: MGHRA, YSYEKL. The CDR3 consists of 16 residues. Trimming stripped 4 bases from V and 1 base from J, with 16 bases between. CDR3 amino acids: CASSLTGRGIQETQYF. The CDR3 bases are TGCGCCAGCAGCCTGACCGGTCGAGGGATCCAAGAGACCCAGTACTTC.

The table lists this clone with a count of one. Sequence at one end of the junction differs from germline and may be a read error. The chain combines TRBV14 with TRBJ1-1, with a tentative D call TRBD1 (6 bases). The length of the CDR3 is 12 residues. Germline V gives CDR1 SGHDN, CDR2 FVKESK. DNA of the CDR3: TGTGCCAGCAGCTCTCAATTGGACAGTAGGACGTTT. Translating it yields CASSSQLDSRTF. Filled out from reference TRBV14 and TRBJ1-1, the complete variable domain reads EAGVTQFPSHSVIEKGQTVTLRCDPISGHDNLYWYRRVMGKEIKFLLHFVKESKQDESGMPNNRFLAERTGGTYSTLKVQPAELEDSGVYFCASSSQLDSRTFGQGTRLTVV.

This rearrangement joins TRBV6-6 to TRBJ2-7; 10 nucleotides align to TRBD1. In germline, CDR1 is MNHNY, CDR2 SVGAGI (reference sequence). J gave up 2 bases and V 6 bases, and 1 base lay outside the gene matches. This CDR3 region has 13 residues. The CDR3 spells CASRDRGAYEQYF. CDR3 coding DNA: TGTGCCAGCAGGGACAGGGGGGCCTACGAGCAGTACTTC.

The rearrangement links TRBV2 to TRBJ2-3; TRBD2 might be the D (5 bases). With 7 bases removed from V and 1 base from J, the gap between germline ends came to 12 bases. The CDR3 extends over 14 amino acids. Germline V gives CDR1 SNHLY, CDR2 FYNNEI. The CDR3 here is CASTREFGTDTQYF. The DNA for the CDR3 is TGTGCCAGCACTAGGGAGTTCGGCACAGATACGCAGTATTTT.

The CDR3 nucleotides read TGTGCCATCAGTGAGAAGGGGACAGGGAGTCATACTGAAGCTTTCTTT. It codes for CAISEKGTGSHTEAFF. The J gene is TRBJ1-1, the V gene TRBV10-3; 9 positions match TRBD1. The CDR3 covers 16 residues. Germline values: CDR1 ENHRY, CDR2 SYGVKD. J gave up 5 bases and V 2 bases, and 9 bases lay outside the gene matches.

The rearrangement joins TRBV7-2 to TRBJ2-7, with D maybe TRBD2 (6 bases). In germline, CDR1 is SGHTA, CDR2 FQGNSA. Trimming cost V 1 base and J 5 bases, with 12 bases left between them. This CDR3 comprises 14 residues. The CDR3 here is CASSLVAGLDEQYF. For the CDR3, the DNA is TGTGCCAGCAGCTTAGTCGCGGGGCTGGACGAGCAGTACTTC.

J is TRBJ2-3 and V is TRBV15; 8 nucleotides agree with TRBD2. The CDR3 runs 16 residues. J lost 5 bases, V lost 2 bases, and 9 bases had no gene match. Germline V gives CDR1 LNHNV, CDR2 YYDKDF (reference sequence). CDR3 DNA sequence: TGTGCCACCAGCAGATATCAGCGGGAGTTGGTAGATACGCAGTATTTT. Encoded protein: CATSRYQRELVDTQYF.

The CDR3 nucleotides read TGTGCCATCAGCCTCAGGGGGCGCGGGAGCACCGGGGAGCTGTTTTTT. Amino acids: CAISLRGRGSTGELFF. The V gene is TRBV10-3, the J gene TRBJ2-2; a possible D gene is TRBD1 (8 bases). Germline values: CDR1 ENHRY, CDR2 SYGVKD. Between the trimmed V and J ends, which lost 6 bases and 4 bases, there was a span of 18 bases. The CDR3 spans 16 residues.

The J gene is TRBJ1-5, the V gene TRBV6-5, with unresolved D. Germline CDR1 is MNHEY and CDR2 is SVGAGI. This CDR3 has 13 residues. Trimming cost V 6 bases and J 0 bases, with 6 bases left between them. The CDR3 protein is CASSLISNQPQHF. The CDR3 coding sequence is TGTGCCAGCAGCCTTATTAGCAATCAGCCCCAGCATTTT.

Here the CDR3 reads CASSLSHQGNEQFF. The CDR3 DNA follows: TGTGCCAGCTCACTTTCTCACCAGGGCAATGAGCAGTTCTTC. The chain couples TRBV18 to TRBJ2-1, with D possibly being TRBD1 (5 bases). CDR3 length equals 14 residues. CDR1 and CDR2 from the germline V gene are KGHSH and LQKENI. Trimming took off 4 bases at V and 6 bases at J, with 13 bases between the two ends.

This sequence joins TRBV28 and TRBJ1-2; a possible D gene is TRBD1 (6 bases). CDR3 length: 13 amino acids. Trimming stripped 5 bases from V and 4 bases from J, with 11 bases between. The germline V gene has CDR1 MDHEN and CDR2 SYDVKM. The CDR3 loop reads CASSLRGTYGYTF. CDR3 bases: TGTGCCAGCAGTCTCAGGGGAACCTATGGCTACACCTTC.

The DNA for the CDR3 is TGTGCCCCTCTAGCGGGGGTACAAGAGACCCAGTACTTC. Translation gives CAPLAGVQETQYF. The chain is built from TRBV9 and TRBJ2-5; 10 nucleotides agree with TRBD2. Trimming removed 10 bases from V and 2 bases from J; junction bases left unmatched: 5. CDR1 is SGDLS, CDR2 YYNGEE, per germline. The CDR3 runs 13 residues. The full variable domain, its missing parts supplied by reference TRBV9 and TRBJ2-5, is DSGVTQTPKHLITATGQRVTLRCSPRSGDLSVYWYQQSLDQGLQFLIQYYNGEERAKGNILERFSAQQFPDLHSELNLSSLELGDSALYFCAPLAGVQETQYFGPGTRLLVL.

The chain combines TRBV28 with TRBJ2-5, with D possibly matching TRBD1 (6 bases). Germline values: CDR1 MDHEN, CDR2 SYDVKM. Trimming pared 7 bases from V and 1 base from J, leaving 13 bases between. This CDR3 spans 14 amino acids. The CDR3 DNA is TGTGCCAGCACCCCCGACAGGATCCAAGAGACCCAGTACTTC. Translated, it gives CASTPDRIQETQYF.

The chain's CDR3 is CASSLALGPTYNEQFF. The CDR3 bases are TGCGCCAGCAGCTTGGCCCTGGGGCCCACCTACAATGAGCAGTTCTTC. V and J are TRBV5-1 and TRBJ2-1; tentatively, D is TRBD1 (5 bases). The CDR3 is 16 residues long. V lost 0 bases and J lost 2, with 12 bases in between. The germline gives CDR1 SGHRS, CDR2 YFSETQ.

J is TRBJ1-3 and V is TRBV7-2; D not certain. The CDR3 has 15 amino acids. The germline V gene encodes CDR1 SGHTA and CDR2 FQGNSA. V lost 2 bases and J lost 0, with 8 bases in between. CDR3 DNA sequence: TGTGCCAGCAGCTTAAGTCGAGACTCTGGAAACACCATATATTTT. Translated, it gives CASSLSRDSGNTIYF.

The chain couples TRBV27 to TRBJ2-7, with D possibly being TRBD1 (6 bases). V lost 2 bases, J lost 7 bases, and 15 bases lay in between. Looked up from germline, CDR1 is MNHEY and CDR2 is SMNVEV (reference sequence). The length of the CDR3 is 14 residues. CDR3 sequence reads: CASSLNRAEGEQYV. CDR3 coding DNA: TGTGCCAGCAGTTTAAACAGGGCGGAAGGGGAGCAGTACGTC.

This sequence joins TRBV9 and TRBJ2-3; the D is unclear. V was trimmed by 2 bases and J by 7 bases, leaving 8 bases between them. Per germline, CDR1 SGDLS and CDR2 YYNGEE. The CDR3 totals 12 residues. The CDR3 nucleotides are TGTGCCAGCAGCGTTAGTGAGAATACGCAGTATTTT. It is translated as CASSVSENTQYF.

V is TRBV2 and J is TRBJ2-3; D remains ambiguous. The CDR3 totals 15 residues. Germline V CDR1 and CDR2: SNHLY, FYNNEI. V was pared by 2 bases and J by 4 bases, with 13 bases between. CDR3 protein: CASSETFPSADTQYF. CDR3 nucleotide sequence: TGTGCCAGCAGTGAAACCTTCCCCAGCGCAGATACGCAGTATTTT.

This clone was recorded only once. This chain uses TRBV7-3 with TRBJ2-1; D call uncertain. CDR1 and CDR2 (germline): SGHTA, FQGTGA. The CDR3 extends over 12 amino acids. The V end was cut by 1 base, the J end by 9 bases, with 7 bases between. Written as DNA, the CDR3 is TGTGCCAGCAGCTTAAATCCGGGTGAGCAGTTCTTC. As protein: CASSLNPGEQFF. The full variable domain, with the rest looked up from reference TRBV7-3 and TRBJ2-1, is GAGVSQTPSNKVTEKGKYVELRCDPISGHTALYWYRQSLGQGPEFLIYFQGTGAADDSGLPNDRFFAVRPEGSVSTLKIQRTERGDSAVYLCASSLNPGEQFFGPGTRLTVL.

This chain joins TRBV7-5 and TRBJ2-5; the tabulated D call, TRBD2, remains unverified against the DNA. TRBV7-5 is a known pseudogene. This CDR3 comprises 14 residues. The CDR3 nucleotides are TGTGTCAGAAGCTTTTCCCTGGGGGGGGAGACCCAGTACTTC. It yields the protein CVRSFSLGGETQYF.

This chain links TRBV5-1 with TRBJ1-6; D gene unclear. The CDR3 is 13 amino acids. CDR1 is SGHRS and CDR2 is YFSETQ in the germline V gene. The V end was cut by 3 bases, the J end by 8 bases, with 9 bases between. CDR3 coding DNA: TGCGCCAGCAGCTCGGACTCAGATTCACCCCTCCACTTT. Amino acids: CASSSDSDSPLHF.

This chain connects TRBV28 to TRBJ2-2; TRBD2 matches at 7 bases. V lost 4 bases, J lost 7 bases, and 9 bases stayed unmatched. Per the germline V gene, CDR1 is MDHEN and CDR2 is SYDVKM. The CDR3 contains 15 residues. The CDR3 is CASSWGGEVNGELFF. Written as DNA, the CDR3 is TGTGCCAGCAGTTGGGGGGGAGAAGTCAACGGGGAGCTGTTTTTT.

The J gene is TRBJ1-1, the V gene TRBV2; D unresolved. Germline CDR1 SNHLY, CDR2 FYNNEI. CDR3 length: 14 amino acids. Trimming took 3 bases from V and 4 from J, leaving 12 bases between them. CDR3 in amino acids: CASSEGLGGTEAFF. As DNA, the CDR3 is TGTGCCAGCAGTGAGGGCTTGGGAGGCACTGAAGCTTTCTTT.

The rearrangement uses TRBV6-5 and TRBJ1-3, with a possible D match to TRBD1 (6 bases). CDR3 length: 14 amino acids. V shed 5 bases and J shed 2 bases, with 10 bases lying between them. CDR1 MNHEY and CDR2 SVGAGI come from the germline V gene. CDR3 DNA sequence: TGTGCCAGCAGTCCACAGGGACCTGGAAACACCATATATTTT. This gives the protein CASSPQGPGNTIYF.

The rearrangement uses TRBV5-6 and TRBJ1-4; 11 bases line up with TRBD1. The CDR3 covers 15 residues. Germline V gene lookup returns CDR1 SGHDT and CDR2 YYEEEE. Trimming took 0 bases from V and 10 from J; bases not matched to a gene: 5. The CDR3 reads CASSLAGTGGGKLFF. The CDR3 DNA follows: TGTGCCAGCAGCTTGGCCGGGACAGGGGGTGGAAAACTGTTTTTT.

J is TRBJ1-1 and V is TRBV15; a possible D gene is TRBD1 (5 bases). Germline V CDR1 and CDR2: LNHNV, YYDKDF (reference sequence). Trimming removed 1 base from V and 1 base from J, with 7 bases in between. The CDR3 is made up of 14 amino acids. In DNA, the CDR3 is TGTGCCACCAGCAGAGGCGGGACGAACACTGAAGCTTTCTTT. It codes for CATSRGGTNTEAFF.

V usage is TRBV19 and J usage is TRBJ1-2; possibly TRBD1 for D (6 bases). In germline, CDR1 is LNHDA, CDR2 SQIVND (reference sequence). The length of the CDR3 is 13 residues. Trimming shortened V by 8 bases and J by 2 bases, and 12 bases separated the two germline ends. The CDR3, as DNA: TGTGCCAGTGGTGCAGGGGTGAACTATGGCTACACCTTC. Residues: CASGAGVNYGYTF.